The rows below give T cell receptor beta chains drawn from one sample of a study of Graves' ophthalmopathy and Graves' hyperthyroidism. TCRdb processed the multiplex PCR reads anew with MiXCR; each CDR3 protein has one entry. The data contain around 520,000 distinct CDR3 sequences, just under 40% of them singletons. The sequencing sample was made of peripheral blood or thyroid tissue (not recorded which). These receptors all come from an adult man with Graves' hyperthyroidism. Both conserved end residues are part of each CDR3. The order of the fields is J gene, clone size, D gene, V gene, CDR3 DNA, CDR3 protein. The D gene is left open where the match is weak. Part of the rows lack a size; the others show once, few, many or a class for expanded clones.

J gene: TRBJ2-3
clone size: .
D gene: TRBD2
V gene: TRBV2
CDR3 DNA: TGTGCCAGCAGTGACCCCCCTAGCGGGGGAAGAGCAGATACGCAGTATTTT
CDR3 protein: CASSDPPSGGRADTQYF

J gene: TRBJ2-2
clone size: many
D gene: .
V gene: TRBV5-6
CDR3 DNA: TGTGCCAGCAGCGGCAGGGTTAGCGGGGAGCTGTTTTTT
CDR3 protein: CASSGRVSGELFF

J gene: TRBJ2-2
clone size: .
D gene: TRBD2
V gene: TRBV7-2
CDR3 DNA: TGTGCCAGCACCTCGGGGGGGGCCGGGGAGCTGTTTTTT
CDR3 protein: CASTSGGAGELFF

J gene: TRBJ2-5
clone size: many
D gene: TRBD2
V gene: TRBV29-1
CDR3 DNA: TGCAGCGTTACGGGAGCGGGGCAAGAGACCCAGTACTTC
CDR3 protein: CSVTGAGQETQYF

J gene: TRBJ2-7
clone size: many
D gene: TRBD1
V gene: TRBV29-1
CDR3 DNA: TGCAGCGTGGCCAGCACAGGGGGCGGCGAGCAGTACTTC
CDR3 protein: CSVASTGGGEQYF

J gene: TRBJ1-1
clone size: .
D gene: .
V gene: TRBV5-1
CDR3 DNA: TGCGCCAGCAGCTTGGTCGACGGAGGCAAGACTGAAGCTTTCTTT
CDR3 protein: CASSLVDGGKTEAFF

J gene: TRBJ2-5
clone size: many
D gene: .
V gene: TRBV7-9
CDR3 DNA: TGTGCCAGCAGCCAACAGGTGTTGGGTGAGACCCAGTACTTC
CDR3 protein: CASSQQVLGETQYF

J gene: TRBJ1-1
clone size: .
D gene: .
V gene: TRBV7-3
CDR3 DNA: TGTGCCAGCAGCTTTAGGGACTGGGGAACTGAAGCTTTCTTT
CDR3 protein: CASSFRDWGTEAFF

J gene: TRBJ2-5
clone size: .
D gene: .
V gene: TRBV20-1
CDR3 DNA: TGCAGTGCTAGAGATAGAGCAGGGATTGATCAGCCCCAGTACTTC
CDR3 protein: CSARDRAGIDQPQYF

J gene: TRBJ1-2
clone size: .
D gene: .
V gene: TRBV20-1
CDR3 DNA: TGCAGTGCCAGCAGTTTAAGGGGAGGCTATGGCTACACCTTC
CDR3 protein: CSASSLRGGYGYTF

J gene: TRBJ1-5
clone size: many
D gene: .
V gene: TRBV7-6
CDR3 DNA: TGTGCCAGCAGCTTAGAAGCAGGGCTCAAGGGCAATCAGCCCCAGCATTTT
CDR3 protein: CASSLEAGLKGNQPQHF

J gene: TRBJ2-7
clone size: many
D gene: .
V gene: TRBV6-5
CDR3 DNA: TGTGCCAGCAGTCATGGACAGCGCTACGAGCAGTACTTC
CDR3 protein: CASSHGQRYEQYF

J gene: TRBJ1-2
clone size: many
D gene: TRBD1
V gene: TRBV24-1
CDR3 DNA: TGTGCCACCAGTGATAACGGACAGGGGGCCTATGGCTACACCTTC
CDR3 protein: CATSDNGQGAYGYTF

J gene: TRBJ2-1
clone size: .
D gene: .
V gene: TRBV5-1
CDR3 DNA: TGCGCCAGCACCCTTGCTTCGGGGGTGGGTGAGCAGTTCTTC
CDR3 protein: CASTLASGVGEQFF

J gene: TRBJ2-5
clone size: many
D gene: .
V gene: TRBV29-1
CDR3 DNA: TGCAGCGTTGACACTCTTCAGGGGGAGACCCAGTACTTC
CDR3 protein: CSVDTLQGETQYF

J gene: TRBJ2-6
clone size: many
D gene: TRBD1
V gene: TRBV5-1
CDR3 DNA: TGCGCCAGCAGCTCGGGACAGGGGGAACGCTCTGGGGCCAACGTCCTGACTTTC
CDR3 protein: CASSSGQGERSGANVLTF

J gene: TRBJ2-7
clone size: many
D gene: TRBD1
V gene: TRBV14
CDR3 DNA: TGTGCCAGCAGACAAACGGGACAGGGGAACGAGCAGTACTTC
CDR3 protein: CASRQTGQGNEQYF

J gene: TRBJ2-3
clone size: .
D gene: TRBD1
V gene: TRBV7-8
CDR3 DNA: TGTGCCAGCATCGACAGGGGGCGTTCCGCAGATACGCAGTATTTT
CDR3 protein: CASIDRGRSADTQYF

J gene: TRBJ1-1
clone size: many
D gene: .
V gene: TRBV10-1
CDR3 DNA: TGCGCCAGCAGCCGAGGACAGAACACTGAAGCTTTCTTT
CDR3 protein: CASSRGQNTEAFF

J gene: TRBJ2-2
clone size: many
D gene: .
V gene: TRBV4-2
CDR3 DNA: TGTGCCAGCAGCCAAGGGGGGCTAGGTCCAGGGGAGCTGTTTTTT
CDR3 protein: CASSQGGLGPGELFF

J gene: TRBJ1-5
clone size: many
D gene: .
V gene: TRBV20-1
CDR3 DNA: TGCAGTGCTAAGTTCTATTCCGGGCCGCGATTTAGCAATCAGCCCCAGCATTTT
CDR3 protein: CSAKFYSGPRFSNQPQHF

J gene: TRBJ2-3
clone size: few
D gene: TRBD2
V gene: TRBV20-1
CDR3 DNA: TGCAGTGCTAGAGATGAGGGACTAGCGGGGGACATTACGCAGTATTTT
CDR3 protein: CSARDEGLAGDITQYF

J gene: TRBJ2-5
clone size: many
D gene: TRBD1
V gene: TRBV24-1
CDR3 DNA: TGTGCCACCAGTGATCCCCGAGGACAGGGCTGGGAGACCCAGTACTTC
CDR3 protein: CATSDPRGQGWETQYF

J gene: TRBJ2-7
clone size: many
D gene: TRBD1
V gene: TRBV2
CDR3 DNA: TGTGCCAGCAGTTGGGACAGGGGCGGAGAGCAGTACTTC
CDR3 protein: CASSWDRGGEQYF

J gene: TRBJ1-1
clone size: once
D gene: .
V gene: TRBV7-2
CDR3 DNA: TGTGCCAGCAGCTTGGACAGAAGATCGAGTGAAGCTTTCTTT
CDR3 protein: CASSLDRRSSEAFF

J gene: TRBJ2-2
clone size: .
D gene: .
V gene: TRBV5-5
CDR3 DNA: TGTGCCAGCAGCTTTGCTACCGGGGAGCTGTTTTTT
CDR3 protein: CASSFATGELFF

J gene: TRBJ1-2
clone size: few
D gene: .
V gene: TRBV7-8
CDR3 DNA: TGTGCCAGCAGTTCCGGCCGAAACTATGGCTACACCTTC
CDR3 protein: CASSSGRNYGYTF

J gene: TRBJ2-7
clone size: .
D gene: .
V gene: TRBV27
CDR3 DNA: TGTGCCAGCAAGGCGATAACCGAGCTGGGCGAGCAGTACTTC
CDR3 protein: CASKAITELGEQYF

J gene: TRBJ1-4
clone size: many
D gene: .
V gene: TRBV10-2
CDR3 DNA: TGCGCCAGCAGTGAACTAGAAAAACTGTTTTTT
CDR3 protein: CASSELEKLFF

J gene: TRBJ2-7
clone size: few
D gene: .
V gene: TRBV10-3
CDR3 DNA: TGTGCCAGCAGGAGTCCGGTCTACGAGCAGTACTTC
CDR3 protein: CASRSPVYEQYF

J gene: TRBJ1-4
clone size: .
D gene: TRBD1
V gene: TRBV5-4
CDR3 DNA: TGTGCCGGCAGCTTAGGACAGGGTCGCCTTAATGAAAAACTGTTTTTT
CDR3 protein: CAGSLGQGRLNEKLFF

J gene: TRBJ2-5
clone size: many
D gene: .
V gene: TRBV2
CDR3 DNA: TGTGCCAGCTGCCTGGACGAGGCAGAGACCCAGTACTTC
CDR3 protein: CASCLDEAETQYF

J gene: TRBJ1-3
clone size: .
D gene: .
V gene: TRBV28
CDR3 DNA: TGTGCCAGCAGTCAACAGGGTATCGGAAACACCATATATTTT
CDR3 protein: CASSQQGIGNTIYF

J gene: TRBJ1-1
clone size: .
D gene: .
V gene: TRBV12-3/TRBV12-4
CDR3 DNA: TGTGCCAGCACCCTCCGGCGGTCGGGCCCGACTGAAGCTTTCTTT
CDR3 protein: CASTLRRSGPTEAFF

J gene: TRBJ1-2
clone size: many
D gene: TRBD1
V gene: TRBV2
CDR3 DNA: TGTGCCAGCAGCGACAGGGAGGCGCGAGGCTACACCTTC
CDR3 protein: CASSDREARGYTF

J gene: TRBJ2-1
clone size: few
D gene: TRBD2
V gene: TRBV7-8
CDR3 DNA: TGTGCCAGCAGCTTAGTCTGGCTAGCGGGCAATGAGCAGTTCTTC
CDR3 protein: CASSLVWLAGNEQFF

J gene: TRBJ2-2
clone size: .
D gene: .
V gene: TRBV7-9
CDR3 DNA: TGTGCCAGCAGCCAAGGACAGTATCTCGCCGGGGAGCTGTTTTTT
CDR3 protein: CASSQGQYLAGELFF

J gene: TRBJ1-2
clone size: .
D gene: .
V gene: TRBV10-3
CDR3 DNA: TGTGCCACGACCCGTGGAGCAGGTATTGGTGACTATGGCTACACCTTC
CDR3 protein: CATTRGAGIGDYGYTF

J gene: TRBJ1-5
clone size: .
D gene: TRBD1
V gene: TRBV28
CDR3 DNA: TGTGCCAGCAGTTTATCGACAGGGGTAGGCAATCAGCCCCAGCATTTT
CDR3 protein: CASSLSTGVGNQPQHF

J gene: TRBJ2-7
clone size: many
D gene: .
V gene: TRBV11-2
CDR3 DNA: TGTGCCAGCAGCTTCAGGGGAGGGGACTCTTACGAGCAGTACTTC
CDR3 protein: CASSFRGGDSYEQYF

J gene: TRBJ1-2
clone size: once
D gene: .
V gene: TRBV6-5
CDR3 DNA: TGTGCCAGCAGTTACTCGGGGGGGAGAGACTACACCTTC
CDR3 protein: CASSYSGGRDYTF

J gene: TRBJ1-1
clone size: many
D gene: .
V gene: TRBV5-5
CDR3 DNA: TGTGCCAGCAGCTCCCACCCAGGTGAAGCTTTCTTT
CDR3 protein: CASSSHPGEAFF

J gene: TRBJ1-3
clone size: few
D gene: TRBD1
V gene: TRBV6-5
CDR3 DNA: TGTGCCAGCAGTTACACAGGGGCCGGAAACACCATATATTTT
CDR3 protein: CASSYTGAGNTIYF

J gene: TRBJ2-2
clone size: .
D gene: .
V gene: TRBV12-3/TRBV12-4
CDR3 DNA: TGTGCCAGCATACATCAGGGTGGAACCGGGGAGCTGTTTTTT
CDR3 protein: CASIHQGGTGELFF

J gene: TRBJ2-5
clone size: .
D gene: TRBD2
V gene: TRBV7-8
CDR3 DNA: TGTGCCAGCAGCCAAGAAATGGGACGGCTAGCGGGGGTCGACTGGGAGACCCAGTACTTC
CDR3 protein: CASSQEMGRLAGVDWETQYF

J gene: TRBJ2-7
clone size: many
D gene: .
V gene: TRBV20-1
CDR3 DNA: TGCAGTGCTAGAGATGGACAGTCCGACTCCTACGAGCAGTACTTC
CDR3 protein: CSARDGQSDSYEQYF

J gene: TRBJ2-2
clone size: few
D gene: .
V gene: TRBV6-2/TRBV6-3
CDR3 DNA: TGTGCCAGCAGTTGGAGTACCGGGGAGCTGTTTTTT
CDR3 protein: CASSWSTGELFF

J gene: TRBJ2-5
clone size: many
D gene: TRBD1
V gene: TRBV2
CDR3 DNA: TGTGCCAGCAGTCTAGAGGGGACAGGGATCGAGACCCAGTACTTC
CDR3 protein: CASSLEGTGIETQYF

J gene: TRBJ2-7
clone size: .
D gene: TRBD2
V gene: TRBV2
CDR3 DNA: TGTGCCAGCAGTGCTAGCGGGACCTCCTACGAGCAGTACTTC
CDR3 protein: CASSASGTSYEQYF

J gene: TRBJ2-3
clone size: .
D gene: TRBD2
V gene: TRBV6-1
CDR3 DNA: TGTGCCAGCAGCGTTTGTAGCGGGGGGGCGACAGATACGCAGTATTTT
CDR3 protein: CASSVCSGGATDTQYF

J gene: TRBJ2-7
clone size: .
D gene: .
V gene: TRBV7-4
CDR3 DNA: TGTGCCAGCAGCTTTGAGGGCAGCTACGAGCAGTACTTC
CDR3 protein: CASSFEGSYEQYF

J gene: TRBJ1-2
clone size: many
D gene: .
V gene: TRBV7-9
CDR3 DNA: TGTGCCAGCAGCCCAACACACCTGACAGGAAAAAATGGCTACACCTTC
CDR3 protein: CASSPTHLTGKNGYTF

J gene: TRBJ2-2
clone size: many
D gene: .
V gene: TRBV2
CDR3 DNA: TGTGCCAGCAAATTCAGGATGGGGGCCGGGGAGCTGTTTTTT
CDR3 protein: CASKFRMGAGELFF

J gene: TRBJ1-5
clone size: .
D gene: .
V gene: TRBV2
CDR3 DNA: TGTGCCACCAGAACCTCCGGGACACGCAATCAGCCCCAGCATTTT
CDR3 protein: CATRTSGTRNQPQHF

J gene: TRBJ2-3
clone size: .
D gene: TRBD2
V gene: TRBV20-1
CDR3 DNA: TGCAGTGCTAGAGATGAGTGGGACGGGAGGGCCGTAGATACGCAGTATTTT
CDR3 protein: CSARDEWDGRAVDTQYF

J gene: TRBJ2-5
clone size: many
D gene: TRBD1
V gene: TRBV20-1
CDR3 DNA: TGCAGTGCGAATCCCGGACAGGGAGAGACCCAGTACTTC
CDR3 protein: CSANPGQGETQYF

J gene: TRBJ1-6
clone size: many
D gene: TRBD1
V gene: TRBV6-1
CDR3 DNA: TGTGCCAGCAGTAAAGGACAGGGGGCCTTTTCACCCCTCCACTTT
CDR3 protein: CASSKGQGAFSPLHF

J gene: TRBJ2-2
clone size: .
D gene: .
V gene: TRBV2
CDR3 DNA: TGTGCCAGCAGTGCTGAAGACACCGGGGAGCTGTTTTTT
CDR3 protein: CASSAEDTGELFF

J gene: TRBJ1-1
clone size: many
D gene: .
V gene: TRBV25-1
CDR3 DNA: TGTGCCAGCAGTCCCAAAAGTTTAGGTACGAACACTGAAGCTTTCTTT
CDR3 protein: CASSPKSLGTNTEAFF

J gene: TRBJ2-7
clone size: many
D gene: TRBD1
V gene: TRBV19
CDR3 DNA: TGTGCCAGTAGTACCACGGGACAGGACCCCTACGAGCAGTACTTC
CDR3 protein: CASSTTGQDPYEQYF